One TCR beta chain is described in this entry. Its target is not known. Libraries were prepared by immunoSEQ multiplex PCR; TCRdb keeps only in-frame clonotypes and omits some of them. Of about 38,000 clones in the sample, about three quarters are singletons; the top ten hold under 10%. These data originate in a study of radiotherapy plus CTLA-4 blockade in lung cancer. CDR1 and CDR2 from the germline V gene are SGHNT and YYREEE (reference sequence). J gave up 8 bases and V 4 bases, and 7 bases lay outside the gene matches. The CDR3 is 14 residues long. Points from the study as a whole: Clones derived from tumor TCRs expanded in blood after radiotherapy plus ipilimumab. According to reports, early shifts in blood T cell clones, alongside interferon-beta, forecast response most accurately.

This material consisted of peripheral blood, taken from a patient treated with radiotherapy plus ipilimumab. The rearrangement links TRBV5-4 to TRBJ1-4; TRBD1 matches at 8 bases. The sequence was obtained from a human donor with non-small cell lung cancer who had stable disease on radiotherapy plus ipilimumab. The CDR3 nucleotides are TGTGCCAGCAGCCCGACAGGGGTTGGGGAAAAACTGTTTTTT. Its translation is CASSPTGVGEKLFF.